A selection of T cell receptor beta chains follows, all from one sample in a study of blood T cells in healthy people across ages. TCRdb called the 5' RACE reads again in MiXCR, with one record for every CDR3 protein. This sample has about 1.1 million distinct CDR3 sequences, with 35% to 45% found just once. The source material was blood. All receptors derive from a man aged 18 to 30 in good health. Each CDR3 is given with its conserved first and last residue. The D gene is left open where the match is weak. Only part of the rows carry a size: once, few, many, or a class if the clone is expanded.

J,D,size,V,DNA,CDR3
TRBJ2-5,-,-,TRBV5-1,TGCGCCAGCAGCTTCGGGGAAACTCAAGAGACCCAGTACTTC,CASSFGETQETQYF
TRBJ2-1,TRBD2,-,TRBV29-1,TGCAGCGTTGATTGGCCGGGGGGGGGCTCCTACAATGAGCAGTTCTTC,CSVDWPGGGSYNEQFF
TRBJ1-2,-,few,TRBV2,TGTGCCAGCAGTGAAGGTGGGCGGTCCTATGGCTACACCTTC,CASSEGGRSYGYTF
TRBJ2-5,-,-,TRBV19,TGTGCCAGTAGTACTCTAGGAACCCAAGAGACCCAGTACTTC,CASSTLGTQETQYF
TRBJ1-2,TRBD1,few,TRBV20-1,TGCAGTGCTTTCTCTCCGGGACAGGGGTCTACTAACTATGGCTACACCTTC,CSAFSPGQGSTNYGYTF
TRBJ2-3,-,-,TRBV29-1,TGCAGCGTTCCGCCCAGTCTGGGGACAGATACGCAGTATTTT,CSVPPSLGTDTQYF
TRBJ2-5,-,-,TRBV12-5,TGTGCTTCACGGGACCACCAAGAGACCCAGTACTTC,CASRDHQETQYF
TRBJ2-3,-,-,TRBV27,TGTGCCAGCAGGGCTCGGGGAGGCCCGAGCACAGATACGCAGTATTTT,CASRARGGPSTDTQYF
TRBJ2-3,TRBD2,few,TRBV12-3/TRBV12-4,TGTGCCAGCAGGCATTTACAGCGGGGCGCTAGCACAGATACGCAGTATTTT,CASRHLQRGASTDTQYF
TRBJ2-3,-,-,TRBV7-3,TGTGCCAGCAGCCCGTCTGGTTCCGGGGCAGATACGCAGTATTTT,CASSPSGSGADTQYF
TRBJ2-2,TRBD2,-,TRBV4-2,TGTGCCAGCAGCCAAGATCTTAGCGGGGGGGCAGGCACCGGGGAGCTGTTTTTT,CASSQDLSGGAGTGELFF
TRBJ1-5,-,-,TRBV29-1,TGCAGCGTCGCAGAGATCAATCAGCCCCAGCATTTT,CSVAEINQPQHF